This paragraph covers one T cell receptor (beta chain) sequence. What it binds is unknown. Construction of TCR beta libraries was performed using quantitative 5'-RACE with molecular barcodes. TCRdb independently ran MiXCR on the 5' RACE reads; one entry per CDR3 protein. This table holds about 220,000 distinct CDR3 sequences, 10% found once. This sample stems from a study of CD8 T cells in ankylosing spondylitis. Study-wide points: Disease-linked clones reportedly showed significant enrichment in matched ankylosing spondylitis synovial fluid. Past research had described some motif variants in reactive arthritis synovial fluid and blood. What seemed typical of ankylosing spondylitis blood was a TCR beta motif built from roughly eight highly homologous variants.

This CDR3 is 14 amino acids long. The trim removed 6 bases at V and 1 base at J, leaving 5 bases unmatched. Germline V gives CDR1 SQVTM, CDR2 ANQGSEA. This chain links TRBV29-1 with TRBJ2-5; TRBD2 matches 10 bases. The sequence came from a male donor with ankylosing spondylitis or in good health (not recorded which). Sequenced sample: blood, either unsorted or a sorted T cell fraction (not recorded which). The CDR3: CSVPSGGSQETQYF. For the CDR3, the DNA is TGCAGCGTGCCTAGCGGGGGTTCCCAAGAGACCCAGTACTTC.